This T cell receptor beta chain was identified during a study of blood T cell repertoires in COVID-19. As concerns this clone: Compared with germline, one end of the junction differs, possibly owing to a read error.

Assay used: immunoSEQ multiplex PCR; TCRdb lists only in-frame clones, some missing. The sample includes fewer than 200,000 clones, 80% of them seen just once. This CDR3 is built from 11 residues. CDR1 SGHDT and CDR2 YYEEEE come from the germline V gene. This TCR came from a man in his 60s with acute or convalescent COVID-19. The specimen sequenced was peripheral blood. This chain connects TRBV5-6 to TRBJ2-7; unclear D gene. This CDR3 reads CASSLFYEQYF. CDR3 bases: TGTGCCAGCAGCTTGTTCTACGAGCAATACTTC.